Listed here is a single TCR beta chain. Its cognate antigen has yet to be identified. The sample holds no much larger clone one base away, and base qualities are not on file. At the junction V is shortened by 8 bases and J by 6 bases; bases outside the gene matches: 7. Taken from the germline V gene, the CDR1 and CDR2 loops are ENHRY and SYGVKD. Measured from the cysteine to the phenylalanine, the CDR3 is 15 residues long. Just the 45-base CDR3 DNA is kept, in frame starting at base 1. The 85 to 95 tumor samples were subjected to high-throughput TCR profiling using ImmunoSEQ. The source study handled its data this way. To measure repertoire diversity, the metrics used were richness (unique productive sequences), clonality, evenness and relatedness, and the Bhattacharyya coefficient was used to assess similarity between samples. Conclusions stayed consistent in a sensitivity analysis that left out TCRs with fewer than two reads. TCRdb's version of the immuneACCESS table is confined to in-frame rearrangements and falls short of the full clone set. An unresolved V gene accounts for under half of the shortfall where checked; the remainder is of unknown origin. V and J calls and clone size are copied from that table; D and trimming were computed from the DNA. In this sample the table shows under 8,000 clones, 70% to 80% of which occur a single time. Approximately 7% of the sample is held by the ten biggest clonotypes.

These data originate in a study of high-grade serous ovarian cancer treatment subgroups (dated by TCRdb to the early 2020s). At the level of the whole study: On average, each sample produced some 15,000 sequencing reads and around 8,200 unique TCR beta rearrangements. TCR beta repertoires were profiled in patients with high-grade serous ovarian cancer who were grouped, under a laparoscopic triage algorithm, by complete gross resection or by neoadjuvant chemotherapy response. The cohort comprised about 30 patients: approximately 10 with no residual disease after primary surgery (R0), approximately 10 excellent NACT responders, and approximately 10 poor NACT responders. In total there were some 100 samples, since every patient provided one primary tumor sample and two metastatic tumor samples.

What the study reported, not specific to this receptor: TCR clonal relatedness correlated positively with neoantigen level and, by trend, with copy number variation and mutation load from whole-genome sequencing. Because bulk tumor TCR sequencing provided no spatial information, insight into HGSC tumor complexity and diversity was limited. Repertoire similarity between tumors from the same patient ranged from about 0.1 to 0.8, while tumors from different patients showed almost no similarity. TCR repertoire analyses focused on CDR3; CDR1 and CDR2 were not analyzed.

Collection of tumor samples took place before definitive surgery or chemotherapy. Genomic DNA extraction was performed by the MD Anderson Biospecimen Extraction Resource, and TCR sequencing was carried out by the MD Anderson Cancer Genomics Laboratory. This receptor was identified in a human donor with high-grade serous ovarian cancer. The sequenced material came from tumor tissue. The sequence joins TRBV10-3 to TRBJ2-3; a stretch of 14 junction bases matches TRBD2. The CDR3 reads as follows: CAIGGGLAGEDTQYF. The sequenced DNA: TGTGCCATCGGGGGGGGACTAGCGGGAGAGGATACGCAGTATTTT.